This TCR beta chain was found in a study of OX40 agonist ivuxolimab in advanced cancers. Across the study: Previous treatment with anti-PD-1, anti-PD-L1 or anti-CTLA-4 therapy was allowed; more than 35% had received some.

The table came from immunoSEQ multiplex PCR; TCRdb's copy has only in-frame clones and leaves some out. The table includes about 32,000 clones, about three quarters detected once. Whole-study results and caveats: More expanded clones were found, on average, in CD8+ than in CD4+ T cells. At doses 0.1 to 3.0 mg/kg, CD4+ and CD8+ clones expanded.

With respect to this clone: Antigen specificity is unknown.

The CDR3 length is 15 residues. From germline, CDR1 is MNHNY and CDR2 SVGAGI (reference sequence). The ends were cut back, 0 bases at V and 0 bases at J, with 9 bases in the middle. The rearrangement links TRBV6-6 to TRBJ2-7, with a weak D call TRBD2 (5 bases). This TCR derives from an adult with an advanced solid tumor such as melanoma, head and neck, liver or kidney cancer. Sequenced here: CD4+ or CD8+ T cells sorted from blood, sampled in a trial of the OX40 agonist ivuxolimab. CDR3 bases: TGTGCCAGCAGTTACTCGGGCGGGTCCTCCTACGAGCAGTACTTC. Encoded protein: CASSYSGGSSYEQYF.